This T cell receptor (beta chain) was sequenced for a study of blood T cell repertoires in COVID-19 (TCRdb year 2020). General notes on the study: Samples covering the acute and convalescent phases of COVID-19 were provided by collaborators in the United States, Italy and Spain. The material from the prospective study consisted of cDNA or gDNA derived from T cells, B-cell-depleted T cells, or PBMCs. The dataset comprised deeply sampled blood TCRbeta repertoires from subjects exposed to, actively infected with, or recovered from COVID-19. A freely available public database, intended as a resource for researchers studying the immune response to SARS-CoV-2, is where the repertoires were released. Samples were obtained from the ongoing ImmuneRACE study (first 160 participants) and from some 1,300 subjects provided by 6 global collaborators. Nearly every sample came with metadata listing a de-identified subject ID, COVID-19 status, age in years and sex. HLA class I and class II types, where available, came from metadata supplied by the sample provider rather than from assay-based typing. Study-wide findings and limitations: The quantity of clinical and demographic metadata differed by source and by participant and was supplied without curation.

To note about this clone: The target of this receptor is not known. Base qualities are not provided; no much larger clone lies one nucleotide away.

From the cysteine up to the phenylalanine, the CDR3 has a length of 16 residues. Only the CDR3 portion is preserved as DNA: 48 bases, with reading frame beginning at the first base. Unmatched junction bases come to 9, with V trimmed by 4 bases and J by 3 bases. CDR1 is given as LGHDT and CDR2 as YNNKEL, both from the germline V gene (reference sequence). Another Seattle source contributed samples from volunteer blood donors who had recovered from COVID-19. Each collaborating institution followed its own protocols to collect whole blood in K2EDTA tubes. For TCRbeta analysis, collaborators shipped samples as frozen whole blood, isolated PBMCs, or DNA extracted from either of those sample types. The immunoSEQ Assay, a bias-controlled multiplex PCR, was used to amplify TCRbeta CDR3 regions from genomic DNA. In the source study's methods: Nucleated cell counts per sample were estimated from amplification of reference gene primers within the assay. To quantify the absolute abundance of each unique TCRbeta CDR3 rearrangement, sequence reads were collapsed and filtered. Productive Simpson clonality was computed per sample as the square root of Simpson's diversity index over productive rearrangements. Imported from immuneACCESS, the table was reduced by TCRdb to in-frame sequences with V and J called. These copies leave out some clones; in studies compared against another copy, an unresolved V gene accounts for under half, and the cause of the remainder is not known. V and J calls plus clone size are reproduced from that table; the DNA served to infer D and trimming. This sample holds 300,000 to 350,000 clones; about 90% were observed only once. Of the sample, roughly 3.3% is held by the ten largest clones.

Input material: peripheral blood. Here the chain combines TRBV3-1 (or the pseudogene TRBV3-2) and TRBJ2-3; 8 middle bases align to TRBD2. The origin of this receptor is a woman younger than 30 who had recovered from COVID-19. The CDR3 region has the sequence CASSREHSGNTDTQYF. The bases are TGTGCCAGCAGCCGTGAGCATAGCGGGAATACAGATACGCAGTATTTT.